Each of the 9 T cell receptor beta chains below was sequenced from the same sample in a study of T cells in Graves' hyperthyroidism and ophthalmopathy. What was amplified from RNA transcripts were TCR beta CDR3 regions. A set of HTBI primers served as the primers for a first-round RT-PCR of the TCR CDR3. One entry per CDR3 protein results from TCRdb running MiXCR on the multiplex PCR reads. Among 530,000 or so distinct CDR3 sequences listed, over 15% were seen once. The sequenced sample consisted of blood. These receptors were collected from a young woman with Graves' ophthalmopathy.

This clonotype turned up a few times. The gene calls are TRBV30 and TRBJ2-7, with a tentative D call TRBD1 (6 bases). In germline, CDR1 is GTSNPN, CDR2 SVGIG (reference sequence). V was clipped by 4 bases and J by 2 bases, with 12 bases between them. There are 13 residues in the CDR3. This chain's CDR3 is CAWNTGPTYEQYF. CDR3 in DNA: TGTGCCTGGAACACAGGGCCTACCTACGAGCAGTACTTC.

This clonotype appeared many times. V gene TRBV7-2 combines with J gene TRBJ2-4; TRBD2 might be the D (6 bases). Looked up from germline, CDR1 is SGHTA and CDR2 is FQGNSA. The V and J ends lost 2 bases and 7 bases respectively, with 18 bases between them. The CDR3 totals 16 residues. In DNA form, the CDR3 reads TGTGCCAGCAGCTTATCTGCGGGATATAAGGGTAACATTCAGTACTTC. It codes for CASSLSAGYKGNIQYF.

The table lists this clonotype with many counts. The chain couples TRBV20-1 to TRBJ1-2; D possibly corresponds to TRBD1 (5 bases). This CDR3 is built from 13 residues. Looked up from germline, CDR1 is DFQATT and CDR2 is SNEGSKA (reference sequence). V lost 3 bases and J 3 bases, leaving 11 bases between the germline ends. The CDR3 coding sequence is TGCAGTGCTAGGCTCCGGGGGTACTATGGCTACACCTTC. It specifies CSARLRGYYGYTF.

This clonotype was observed at least ten times. This sequence joins TRBV20-1 and TRBJ1-5; TRBD1 agrees at 7 bases. V shed 4 bases, J shed 4 bases, and the junction held 7 bases outside the gene matches. In germline, CDR1 is DFQATT, CDR2 SNEGSKA (reference sequence). The CDR3 totals 14 residues. This CDR3 reads CSATRDSVNQPQHF. CDR3 in DNA: TGCAGTGCTACCCGGGACAGTGTTAATCAGCCCCAGCATTTT.

This clonotype showed up many times. The V and J genes are TRBV2 and TRBJ2-2; D is perhaps TRBD1 (5 bases). With 2 bases removed from V and 3 bases from J, the gap between germline ends came to 13 bases. The CDR3 extends over 16 amino acids. The germline V gene has CDR1 SNHLY and CDR2 FYNNEI. CDR3 nucleotides: TGTGCCAGCAGTGAACTTGACAGCCAATACACCGGGGAGCTGTTTTTT. Translating gives CASSELDSQYTGELFF.

As concerns this clonotype: A much larger clone lies one base from this, so it may be a read error. The chain has TRBV5-1 and TRBJ2-7; possibly TRBD2 for D (7 bases). CDR3 length equals 14 residues. CDR1 and CDR2 from the germline V gene are SGHRS and YFSETQ. Trimming pared 1 base from V and 5 bases from J, leaving 13 bases between. The CDR3 DNA follows: TGCGCCAGCAGCTTGTATAGGGGGGGCGACGAGCAGTACTTC. Encoded protein: CASSLYRGGDEQYF.

There are many counts of this clonotype. The V and J genes are TRBV7-8 and TRBJ2-1, with 7 nucleotides matching TRBD2. V lost 1 base and J lost 1; bases outside the gene matches: 1. Looked up from germline, CDR1 is SGHVS and CDR2 is FQNEAQ. The CDR3 runs 15 residues. The DNA for the CDR3 is TGTGCCAGCAGCTTAGGCGGGAGATCCTACAATGAGCAGTTCTTC. Translation: CASSLGGRSYNEQFF.

The V call is TRBV7-9, the J call TRBJ1-1; 8 bases align to TRBD1. The CDR3 has 14 residues. Germline V gene sequence: CDR1 SEHNR, CDR2 FQNEAQ (reference sequence). Trimming removed 6 bases from V and 6 bases from J; junction bases left unmatched: 9. CDR3 region: CASSRTGTLAEAFF. The DNA for the CDR3 is TGTGCCAGCAGTCGGACAGGGACGCTCGCTGAAGCTTTCTTT.

The chain uses TRBV2 and TRBJ1-3, with 7 bases matching TRBD1. CDR1 is SNHLY and CDR2 is FYNNEI in the germline V gene. J gave up 5 bases and V 9 bases, and 7 bases lay outside the gene matches. CDR3 length: 13 amino acids. The CDR3: CARQGNVRNTIYF. The CDR3 DNA is TGTGCCAGACAGGGGAATGTCCGAAACACCATATATTTT.